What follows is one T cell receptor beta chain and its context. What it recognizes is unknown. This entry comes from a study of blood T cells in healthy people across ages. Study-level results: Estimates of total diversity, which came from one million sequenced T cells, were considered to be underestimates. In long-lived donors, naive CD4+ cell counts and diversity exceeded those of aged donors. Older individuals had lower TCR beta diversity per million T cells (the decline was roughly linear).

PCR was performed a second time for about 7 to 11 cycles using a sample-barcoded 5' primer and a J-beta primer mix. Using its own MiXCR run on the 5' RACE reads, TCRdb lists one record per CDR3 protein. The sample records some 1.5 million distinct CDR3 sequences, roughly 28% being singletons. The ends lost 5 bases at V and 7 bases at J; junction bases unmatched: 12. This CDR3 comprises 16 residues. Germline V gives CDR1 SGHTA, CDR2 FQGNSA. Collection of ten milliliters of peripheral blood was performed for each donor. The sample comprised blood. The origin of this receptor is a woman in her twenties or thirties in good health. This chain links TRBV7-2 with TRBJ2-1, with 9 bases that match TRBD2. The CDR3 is CASSLLGISGRNEQFF. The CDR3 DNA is TGTGCCAGCAGCCTCTTAGGGATTAGCGGGAGAAATGAGCAGTTCTTC.